What follows are 4 T cell receptor beta chains derived from one specimen sequenced in a study of PD-1 blockade in classical Hodgkin lymphoma. Regarding time point: cycle 4 day 1 (C4D1), after less than seven weeks of nivolumab. Each patient's relapse followed autologous stem cell transplantation, and brentuximab vedotin exposure varied. TCRdb's table, derived via immunoSEQ multiplex PCR, lists solely in-frame clones and lacks some. This table holds around 93,000 clones, around 80% found once. The sequencing used peripheral blood mononuclear cells (PBMCs), collected before the fourth cycle of nivolumab. The receptors were sampled from a human donor with classical Hodgkin lymphoma.

The J gene is TRBJ2-7, the V gene TRBV18, with D possibly being TRBD1 or TRBD2 (5 bases each). The CDR3 covers 14 residues. Germline V gene sequence: CDR1 KGHSH, CDR2 LQKENI. V was cut by 8 bases and J by 5 bases, with 19 bases left in between. CDR3 protein: CASTGQGINDEQYF. The CDR3 coding sequence is TGTGCCAGCACGGGGCAAGGGATAAACGACGAGCAGTACTTC.

V gene TRBV10-3 combines with J gene TRBJ1-3, with TRBD1 as a possible D gene (5 bases). V was trimmed by 0 bases and J by 0 bases, leaving 6 bases between them. The CDR3 consists of 15 residues. Germline CDR1 and CDR2: ENHRY and SYGVKD. CDR3 bases: TGTGCCATCAGTGAGTCCGACAGCTCTGGAAACACCATATATTTT. This gives the protein CAISESDSSGNTIYF.

CDR3 sequence: CATTRLAGVYEQFF. The CDR3 DNA follows: TGTGCCACCACGCGACTAGCGGGTGTCTATGAGCAGTTCTTC. The chain is built from TRBV27 and TRBJ2-1; 10 bases map to TRBD2. This CDR3 is 14 amino acids long. CDR1 is MNHEY, CDR2 SMNVEV, per germline (reference sequence). The J segment lost 8 bases and the V segment lost 10 bases, leaving 11 bases of the junction unmatched.

The V call is TRBV4-3, the J call TRBJ2-3; possibly TRBD2 for D (6 bases). Germline CDR1 is LGHNA and CDR2 is YSLEER. Trimming cost V 4 bases and J 10 bases, with 24 bases left between them. This CDR3 has 16 residues. The CDR3 DNA reads TGCGCCAGCAGCCGAACTCTCGGGACTCGGAATGGAGCGCAGTATTTT. It codes for CASSRTLGTRNGAQYF.